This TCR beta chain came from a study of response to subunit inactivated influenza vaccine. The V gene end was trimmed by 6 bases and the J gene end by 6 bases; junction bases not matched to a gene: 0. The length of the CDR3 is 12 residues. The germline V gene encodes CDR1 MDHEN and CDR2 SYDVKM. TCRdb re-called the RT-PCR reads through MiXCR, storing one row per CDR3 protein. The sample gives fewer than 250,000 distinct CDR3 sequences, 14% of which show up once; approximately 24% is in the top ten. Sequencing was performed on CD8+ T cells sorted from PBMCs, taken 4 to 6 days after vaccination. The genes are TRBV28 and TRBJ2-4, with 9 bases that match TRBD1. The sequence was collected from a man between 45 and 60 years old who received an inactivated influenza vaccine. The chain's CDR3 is CASRGQGNIQYF. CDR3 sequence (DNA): TGTGCCAGCAGGGGACAGGGAAACATTCAGTACTTC. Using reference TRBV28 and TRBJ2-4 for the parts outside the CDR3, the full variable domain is DVKVTQSSRYLVKRTGEKVFLECVQDMDHENMFWYRQDPGLGLRLIYFSYDVKMKEKGDIPEGYSVSREKKERFSLILESASTNQTSMYLCASRGQGNIQYFGAGTRLSVL.